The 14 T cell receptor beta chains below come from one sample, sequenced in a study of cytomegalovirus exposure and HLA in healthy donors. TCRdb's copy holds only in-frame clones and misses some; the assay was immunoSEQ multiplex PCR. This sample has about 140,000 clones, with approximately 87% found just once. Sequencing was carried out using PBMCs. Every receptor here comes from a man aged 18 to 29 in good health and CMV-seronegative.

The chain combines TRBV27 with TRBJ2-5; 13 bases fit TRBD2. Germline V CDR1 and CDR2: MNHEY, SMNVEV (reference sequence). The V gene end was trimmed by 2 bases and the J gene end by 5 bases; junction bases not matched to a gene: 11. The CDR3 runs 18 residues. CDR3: CASSLGGLAGAQGETQYF. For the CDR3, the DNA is TGTGCCAGCAGTTTAGGAGGACTAGCGGGAGCTCAGGGGGAGACCCAGTACTTC.

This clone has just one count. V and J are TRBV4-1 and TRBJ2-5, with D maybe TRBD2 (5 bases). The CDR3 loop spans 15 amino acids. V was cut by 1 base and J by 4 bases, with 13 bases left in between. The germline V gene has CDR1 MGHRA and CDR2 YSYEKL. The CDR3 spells CASSQVEPGRETQYF. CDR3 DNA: TGCGCCAGCAGCCAAGTTGAACCGGGGAGAGAGACCCAGTACTTC.

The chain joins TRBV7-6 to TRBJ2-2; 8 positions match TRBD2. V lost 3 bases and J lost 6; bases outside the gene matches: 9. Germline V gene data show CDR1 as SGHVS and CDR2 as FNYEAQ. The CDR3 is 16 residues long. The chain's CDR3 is CASSLTTGGVAGELFF. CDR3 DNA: TGTGCCAGCAGCTTGACTACGGGAGGGGTCGCCGGGGAGCTGTTTTTT. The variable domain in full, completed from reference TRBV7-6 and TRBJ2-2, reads GAGVSQSPRYKVTKRGQDVALRCDPISGHVSLYWYRQALGQGPEFLTYFNYEAQQDKSGLPNDRFSAERPEGSISTLTIQRTEQRDSAMYRCASSLTTGGVAGELFFGEGSRLTVL.

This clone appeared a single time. The CDR3 DNA sequence: TGTGCCAGTAGCCAGGACAGGGAGGGTAATGAAAAACTGTTTTTT. This codes for CASSQDREGNEKLFF. The chain joins TRBV19 to TRBJ1-4; the match to TRBD1 covers 8 bases. The germline CDR1 and CDR2 sequences are LNHDA and SQIVND (reference sequence). The ends lost 6 bases at V and 4 bases at J; junction bases unmatched: 7. There are 15 residues in the CDR3. Supplemented by reference TRBV19 and TRBJ1-4, the full variable domain reads DGGITQSPKYLFRKEGQNVTLSCEQNLNHDAMYWYRQDPGQGLRLIYYSQIVNDFQKGDIAEGYSVSREKKESFPLTVTSAQKNPTAFYLCASSQDREGNEKLFFGSGTQLSVL.

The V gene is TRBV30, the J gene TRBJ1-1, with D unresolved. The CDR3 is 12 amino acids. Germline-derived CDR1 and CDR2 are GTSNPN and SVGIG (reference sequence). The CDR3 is CAGRRENTEAFF. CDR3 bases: TGTGCAGGGAGACGGGAGAACACTGAAGCTTTCTTT.

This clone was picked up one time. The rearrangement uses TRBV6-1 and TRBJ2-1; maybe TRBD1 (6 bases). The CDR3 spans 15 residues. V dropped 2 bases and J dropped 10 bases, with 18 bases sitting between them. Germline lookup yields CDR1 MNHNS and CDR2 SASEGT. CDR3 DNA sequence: TGTGCCAGCAGTGAAATGCAGGGGACGCAGATAGAGCAGTTCTTC. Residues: CASSEMQGTQIEQFF.

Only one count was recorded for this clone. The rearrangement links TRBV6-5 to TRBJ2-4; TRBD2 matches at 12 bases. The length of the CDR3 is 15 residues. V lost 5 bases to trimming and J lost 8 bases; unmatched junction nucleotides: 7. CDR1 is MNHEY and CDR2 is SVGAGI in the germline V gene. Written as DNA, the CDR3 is TGTGCCAGCAGTAGGACTAGCGGGAATAATGACATTCAGTACTTC. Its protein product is CASSRTSGNNDIQYF.

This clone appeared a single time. In nucleotides, the CDR3 is TGTGCCAGTACTTTAGCGGGATCGGCGGAAGGGGCCAACGTCCTGACTTTC. Protein product: CASTLAGSAEGANVLTF. The chain recombines TRBV28 with TRBJ2-6, with 8 bases that match TRBD2. The CDR3 spans 17 residues. Germline CDR1 MDHEN, CDR2 SYDVKM. The ends lost 9 bases at V and 4 bases at J; junction bases unmatched: 14.

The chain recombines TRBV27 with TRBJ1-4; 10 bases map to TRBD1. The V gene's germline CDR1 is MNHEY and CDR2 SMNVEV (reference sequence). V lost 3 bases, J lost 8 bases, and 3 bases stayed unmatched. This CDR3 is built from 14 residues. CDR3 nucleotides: TGTGCCAGCAGTTTTGGGGACAGGGGCGAAAAACTGTTTTTT. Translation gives CASSFGDRGEKLFF.

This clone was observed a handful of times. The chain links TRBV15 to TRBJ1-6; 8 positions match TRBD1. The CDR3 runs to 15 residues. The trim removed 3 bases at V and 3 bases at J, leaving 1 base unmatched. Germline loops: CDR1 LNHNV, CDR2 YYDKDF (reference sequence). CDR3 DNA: TGTGCCACCAGCAGGGGACAGGACTATAATTCACCCCTCCACTTT. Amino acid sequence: CATSRGQDYNSPLHF.

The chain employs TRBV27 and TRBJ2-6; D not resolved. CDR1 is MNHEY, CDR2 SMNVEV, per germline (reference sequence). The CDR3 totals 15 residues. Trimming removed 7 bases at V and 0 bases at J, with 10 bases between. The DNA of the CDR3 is TGTGCCAGCACCGCCCCGAGCTCTGGGGCCAACGTCCTGACTTTC. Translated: CASTAPSSGANVLTF.

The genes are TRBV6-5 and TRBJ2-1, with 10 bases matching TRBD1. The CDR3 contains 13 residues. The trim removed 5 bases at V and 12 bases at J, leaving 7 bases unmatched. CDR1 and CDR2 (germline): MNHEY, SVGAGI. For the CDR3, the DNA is TGTGCCAGCAGTAGACAGGGGGCGTCTGGGCAGTTCTTC. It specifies CASSRQGASGQFF.

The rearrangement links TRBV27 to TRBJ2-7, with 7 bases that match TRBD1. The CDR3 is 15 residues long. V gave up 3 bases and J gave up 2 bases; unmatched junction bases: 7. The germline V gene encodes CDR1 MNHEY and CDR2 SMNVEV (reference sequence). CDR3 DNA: TGTGCCAGCAGTTTTTCGGGGCAGGGGGCCTACGAGCAGTACTTC. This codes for CASSFSGQGAYEQYF.

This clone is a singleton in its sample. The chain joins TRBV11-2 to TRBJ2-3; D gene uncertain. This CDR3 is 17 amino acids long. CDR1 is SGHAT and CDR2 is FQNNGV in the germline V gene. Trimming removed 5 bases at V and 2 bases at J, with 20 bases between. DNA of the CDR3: TGTGCCAGCAGCCCATCGATAGGAACCACTAACACAGATACGCAGTATTTT. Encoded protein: CASSPSIGTTNTDTQYF. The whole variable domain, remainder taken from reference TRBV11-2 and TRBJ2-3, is EAGVAQSPRYKIIEKRQSVAFWCNPISGHATLYWYQQILGQGPKLLIQFQNNGVVDDSQLPKDRFSAERLKGVDSTLKIQPAKLEDSAVYLCASSPSIGTTNTDTQYFGPGTRLTVL.